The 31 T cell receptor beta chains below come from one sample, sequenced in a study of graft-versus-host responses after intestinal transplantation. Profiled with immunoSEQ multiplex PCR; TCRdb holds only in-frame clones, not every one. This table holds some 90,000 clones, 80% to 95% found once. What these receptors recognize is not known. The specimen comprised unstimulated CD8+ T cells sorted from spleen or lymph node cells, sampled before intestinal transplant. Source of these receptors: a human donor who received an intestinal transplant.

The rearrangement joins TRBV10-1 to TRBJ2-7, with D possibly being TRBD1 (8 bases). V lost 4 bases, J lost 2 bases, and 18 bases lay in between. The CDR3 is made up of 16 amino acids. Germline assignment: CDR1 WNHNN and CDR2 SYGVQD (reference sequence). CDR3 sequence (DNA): TGCGCCAGCAGTGCCGCGGGGGACAGGTGTACCTACGAGCAGTACTTC. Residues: CASSAAGDRCTYEQYF.

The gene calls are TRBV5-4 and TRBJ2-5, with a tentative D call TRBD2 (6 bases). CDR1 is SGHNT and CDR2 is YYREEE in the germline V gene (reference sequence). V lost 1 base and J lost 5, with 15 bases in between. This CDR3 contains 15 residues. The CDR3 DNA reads TGTGCCAGCAGCTTGTGGGCGGGACTCTCGGAGACCCAGTACTTC. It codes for CASSLWAGLSETQYF.

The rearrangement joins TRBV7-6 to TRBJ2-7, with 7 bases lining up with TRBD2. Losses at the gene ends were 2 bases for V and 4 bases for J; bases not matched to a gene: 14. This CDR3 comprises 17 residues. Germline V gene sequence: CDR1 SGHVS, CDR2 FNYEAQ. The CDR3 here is CASSLLAGASSAYEQYF. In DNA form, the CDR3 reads TGTGCCAGCAGCTTATTGGCGGGAGCTTCTTCGGCTTACGAGCAGTACTTC.

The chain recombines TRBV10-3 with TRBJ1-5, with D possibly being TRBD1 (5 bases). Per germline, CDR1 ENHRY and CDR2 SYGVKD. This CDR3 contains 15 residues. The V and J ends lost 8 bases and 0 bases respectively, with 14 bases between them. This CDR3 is CAISDSLDSNQPQHF. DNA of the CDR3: TGTGCCATCTCAGACAGTTTAGATAGCAATCAGCCCCAGCATTTT.

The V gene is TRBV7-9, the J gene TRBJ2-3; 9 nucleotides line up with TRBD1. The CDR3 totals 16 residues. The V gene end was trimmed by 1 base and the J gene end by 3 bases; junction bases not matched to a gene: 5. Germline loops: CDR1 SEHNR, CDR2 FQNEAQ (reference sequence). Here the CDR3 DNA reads TGTGCCAGCAGCTTAGTTAACAGGGGGCCTACAGATACGCAGTATTTT. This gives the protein CASSLVNRGPTDTQYF.

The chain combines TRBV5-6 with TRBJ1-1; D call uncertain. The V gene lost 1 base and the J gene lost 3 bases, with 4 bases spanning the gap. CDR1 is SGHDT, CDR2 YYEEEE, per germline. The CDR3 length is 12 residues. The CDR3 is CASSLSYTEAFF. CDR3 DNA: TGTGCCAGCAGCTTGTCGTACACTGAAGCTTTCTTT.

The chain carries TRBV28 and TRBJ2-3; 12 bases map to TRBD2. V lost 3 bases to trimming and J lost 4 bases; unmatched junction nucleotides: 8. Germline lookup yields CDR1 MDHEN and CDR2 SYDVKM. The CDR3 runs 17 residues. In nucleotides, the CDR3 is TGTGCCAGCAGTTTCTCGACTAGCGGGAGTGATTCAGATACGCAGTATTTT. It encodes CASSFSTSGSDSDTQYF.

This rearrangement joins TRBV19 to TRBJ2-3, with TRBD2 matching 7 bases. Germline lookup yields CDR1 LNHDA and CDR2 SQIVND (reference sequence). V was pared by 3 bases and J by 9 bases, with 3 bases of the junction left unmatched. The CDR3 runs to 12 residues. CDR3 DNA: TGTGCCAGTAGTATCGGACTAGAGACGCAGTATTTT. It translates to CASSIGLETQYF.

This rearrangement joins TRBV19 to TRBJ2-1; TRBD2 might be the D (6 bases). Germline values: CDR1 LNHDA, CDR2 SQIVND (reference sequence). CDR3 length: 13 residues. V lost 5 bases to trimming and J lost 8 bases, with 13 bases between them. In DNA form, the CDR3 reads TGTGCCAGTAGTCCGGTGGCGGGGCATGAGCAGTTCTTC. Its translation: CASSPVAGHEQFF.

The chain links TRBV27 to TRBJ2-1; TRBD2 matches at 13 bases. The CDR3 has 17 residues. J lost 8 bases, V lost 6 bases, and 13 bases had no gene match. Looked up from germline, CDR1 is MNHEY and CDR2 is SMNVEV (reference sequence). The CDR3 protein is CASRGLAGDGIFDEQFF. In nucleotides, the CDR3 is TGTGCCAGCAGAGGACTAGCGGGGGACGGGATCTTTGATGAGCAGTTCTTC.

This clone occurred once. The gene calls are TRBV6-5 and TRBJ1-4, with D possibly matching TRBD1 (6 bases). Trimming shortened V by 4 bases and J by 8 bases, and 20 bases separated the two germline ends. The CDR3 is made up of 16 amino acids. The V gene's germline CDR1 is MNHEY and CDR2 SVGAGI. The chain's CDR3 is CASSSYPGGPREKLFF. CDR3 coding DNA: TGTGCCAGCAGTTCGTACCCCGGGGGGCCGCGAGAAAAACTGTTTTTT.

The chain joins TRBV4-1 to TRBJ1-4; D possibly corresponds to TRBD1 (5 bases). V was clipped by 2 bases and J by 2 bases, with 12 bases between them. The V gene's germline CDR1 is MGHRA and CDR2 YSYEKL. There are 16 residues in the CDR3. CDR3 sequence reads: CASSQLLAGTNEKLFF. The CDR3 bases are TGCGCCAGCAGCCAACTTTTAGCAGGGACTAATGAAAAACTGTTTTTT.

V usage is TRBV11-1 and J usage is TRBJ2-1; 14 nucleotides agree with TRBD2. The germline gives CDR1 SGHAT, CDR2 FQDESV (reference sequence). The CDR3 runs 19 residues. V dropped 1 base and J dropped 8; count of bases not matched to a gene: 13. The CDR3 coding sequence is TGTGCCAGCAGCTTAGGACCGACTAGCGGGAGGGCCGATTGGGATGAGCAGTTCTTC. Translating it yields CASSLGPTSGRADWDEQFF.

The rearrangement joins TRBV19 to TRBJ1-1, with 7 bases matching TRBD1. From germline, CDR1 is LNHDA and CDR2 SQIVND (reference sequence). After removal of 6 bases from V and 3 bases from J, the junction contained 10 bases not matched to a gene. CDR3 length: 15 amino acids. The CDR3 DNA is TGTGCCAGTAGGATGACCGGGACAGCTTACACTGAAGCTTTCTTT. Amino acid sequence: CASRMTGTAYTEAFF.

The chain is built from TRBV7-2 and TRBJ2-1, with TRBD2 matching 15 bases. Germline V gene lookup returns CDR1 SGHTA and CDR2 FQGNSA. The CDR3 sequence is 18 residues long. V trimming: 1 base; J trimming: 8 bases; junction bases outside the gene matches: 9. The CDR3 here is CASSLVPGTSGRMDEQFF. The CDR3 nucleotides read TGTGCCAGCAGCTTAGTCCCCGGGACTAGCGGGAGGATGGATGAGCAGTTCTTC.

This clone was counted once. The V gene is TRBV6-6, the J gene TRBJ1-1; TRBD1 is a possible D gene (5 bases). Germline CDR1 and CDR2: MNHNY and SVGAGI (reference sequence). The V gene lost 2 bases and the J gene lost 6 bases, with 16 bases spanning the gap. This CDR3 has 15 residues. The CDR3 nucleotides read TGTGCCAGCAGTTACGGGGGGGAACGGTACTCTGAAGCTTTCTTT. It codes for CASSYGGERYSEAFF.

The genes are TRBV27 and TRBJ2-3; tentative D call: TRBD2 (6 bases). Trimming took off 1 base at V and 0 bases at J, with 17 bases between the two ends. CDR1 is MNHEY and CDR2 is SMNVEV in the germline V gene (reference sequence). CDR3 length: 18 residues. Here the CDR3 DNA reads TGTGCCAGCAGTTTATTCCTACGAGGCGGGGAGAGCACAGATACGCAGTATTTT. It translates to CASSLFLRGGESTDTQYF.

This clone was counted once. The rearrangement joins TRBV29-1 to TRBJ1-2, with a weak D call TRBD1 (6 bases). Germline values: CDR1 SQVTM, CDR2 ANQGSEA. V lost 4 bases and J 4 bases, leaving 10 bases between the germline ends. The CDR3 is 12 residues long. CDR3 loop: CSVGPGAYGYTF. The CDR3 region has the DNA TGCAGCGTTGGACCAGGGGCCTATGGCTACACCTTC.

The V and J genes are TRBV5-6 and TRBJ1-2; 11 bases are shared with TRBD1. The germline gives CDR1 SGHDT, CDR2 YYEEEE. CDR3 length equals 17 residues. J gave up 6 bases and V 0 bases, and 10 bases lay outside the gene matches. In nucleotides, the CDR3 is TGTGCCAGCAGCTTGGCTGTTTCTTGGGACAGGGGGGATGGCTACACCTTC. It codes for CASSLAVSWDRGDGYTF. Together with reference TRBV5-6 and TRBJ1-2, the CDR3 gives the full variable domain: DAGVTQSPTHLIKTRGQQVTLRCSPKSGHDTVSWYQQALGQGPQFIFQYYEEEERQRGNFPDRFSGHQFPNYSSELNVNALLLGDSALYLCASSLAVSWDRGDGYTFGSGTRLTVV.

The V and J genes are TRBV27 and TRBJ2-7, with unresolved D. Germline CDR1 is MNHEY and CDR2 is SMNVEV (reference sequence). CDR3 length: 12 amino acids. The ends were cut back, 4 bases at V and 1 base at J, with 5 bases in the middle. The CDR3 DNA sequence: TGTGCCAGCAGTTCCGCGTCCTACGAGCAGTACTTC. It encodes CASSSASYEQYF.

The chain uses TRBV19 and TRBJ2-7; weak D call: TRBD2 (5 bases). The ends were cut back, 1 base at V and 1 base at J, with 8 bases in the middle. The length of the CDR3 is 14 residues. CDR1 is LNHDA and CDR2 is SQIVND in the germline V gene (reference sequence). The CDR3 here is CASSIALASYEQYF. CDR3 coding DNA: TGTGCCAGTAGTATAGCCCTAGCTTCCTACGAGCAGTACTTC.

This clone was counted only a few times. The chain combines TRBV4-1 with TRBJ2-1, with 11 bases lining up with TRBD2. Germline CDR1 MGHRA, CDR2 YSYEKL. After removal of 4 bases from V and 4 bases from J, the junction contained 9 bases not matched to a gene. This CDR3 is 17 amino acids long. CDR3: CASSPFGTSGGYNEQFF. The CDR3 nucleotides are TGCGCCAGCAGCCCATTTGGGACTAGCGGAGGTTACAATGAGCAGTTCTTC.

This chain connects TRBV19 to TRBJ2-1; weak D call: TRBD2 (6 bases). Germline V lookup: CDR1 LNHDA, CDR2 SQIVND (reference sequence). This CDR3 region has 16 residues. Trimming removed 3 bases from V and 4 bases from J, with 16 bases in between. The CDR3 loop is CASSIGIGGSYNEQFF. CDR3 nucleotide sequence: TGTGCCAGTAGTATTGGGATCGGGGGTTCATACAATGAGCAGTTCTTC.

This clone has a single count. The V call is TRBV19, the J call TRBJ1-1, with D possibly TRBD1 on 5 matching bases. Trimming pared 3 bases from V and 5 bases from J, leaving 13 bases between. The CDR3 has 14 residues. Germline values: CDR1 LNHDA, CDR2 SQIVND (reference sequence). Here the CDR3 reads CASSIGQGLTEAFF. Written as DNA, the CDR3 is TGTGCCAGTAGTATTGGCCAGGGATTAACTGAAGCTTTCTTT. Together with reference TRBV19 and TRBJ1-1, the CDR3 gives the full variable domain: DGGITQSPKYLFRKEGQNVTLSCEQNLNHDAMYWYRQDPGQGLRLIYYSQIVNDFQKGDIAEGYSVSREKKESFPLTVTSAQKNPTAFYLCASSIGQGLTEAFFGQGTRLTVV.

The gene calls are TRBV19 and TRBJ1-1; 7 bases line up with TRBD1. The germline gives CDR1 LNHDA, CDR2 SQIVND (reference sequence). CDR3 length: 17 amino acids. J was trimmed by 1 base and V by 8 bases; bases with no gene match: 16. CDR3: CASGEYVRGSSNTEAFF. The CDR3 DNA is TGTGCCAGTGGCGAATACGTCAGGGGGTCTTCGAACACTGAAGCTTTCTTT.

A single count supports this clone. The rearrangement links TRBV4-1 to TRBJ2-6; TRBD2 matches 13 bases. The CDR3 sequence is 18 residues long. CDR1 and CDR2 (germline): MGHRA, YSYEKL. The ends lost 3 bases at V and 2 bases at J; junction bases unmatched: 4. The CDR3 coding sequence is TGCGCCAGCAGCCACGCACTAGCGGGAGGGCCTGGGGCCAACGTCCTGACTTTC. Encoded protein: CASSHALAGGPGANVLTF.

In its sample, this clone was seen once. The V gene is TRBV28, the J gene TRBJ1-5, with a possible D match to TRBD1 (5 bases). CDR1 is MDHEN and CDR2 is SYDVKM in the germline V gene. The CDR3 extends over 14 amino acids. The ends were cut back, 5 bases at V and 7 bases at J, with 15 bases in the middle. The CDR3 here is CASSRRGAGQPQHF. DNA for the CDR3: TGTGCCAGCAGTAGAAGGGGAGCGGGGCAGCCCCAGCATTTT.

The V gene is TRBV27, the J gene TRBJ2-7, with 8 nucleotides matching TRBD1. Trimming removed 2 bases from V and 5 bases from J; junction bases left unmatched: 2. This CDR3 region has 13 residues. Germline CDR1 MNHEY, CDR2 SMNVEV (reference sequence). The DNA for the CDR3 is TGTGCCAGCAGTTTACAGGGGGCACACGAGCAGTACTTC. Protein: CASSLQGAHEQYF.

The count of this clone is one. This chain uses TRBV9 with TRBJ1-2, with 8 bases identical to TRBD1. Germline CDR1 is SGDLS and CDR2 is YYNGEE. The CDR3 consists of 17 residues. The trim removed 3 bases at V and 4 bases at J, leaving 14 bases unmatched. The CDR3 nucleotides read TGTGCCAGCAGCGAAACCGCAGGGGGCGCGTTTACCTATGGCTACACCTTC. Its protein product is CASSETAGGAFTYGYTF.

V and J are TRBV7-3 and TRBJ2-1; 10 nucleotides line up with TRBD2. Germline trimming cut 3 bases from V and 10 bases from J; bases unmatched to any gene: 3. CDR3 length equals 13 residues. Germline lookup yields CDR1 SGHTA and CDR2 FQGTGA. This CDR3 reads CASSFNSGGEQFF. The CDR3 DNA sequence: TGTGCCAGCAGCTTCAATAGCGGGGGGGAGCAGTTCTTC.

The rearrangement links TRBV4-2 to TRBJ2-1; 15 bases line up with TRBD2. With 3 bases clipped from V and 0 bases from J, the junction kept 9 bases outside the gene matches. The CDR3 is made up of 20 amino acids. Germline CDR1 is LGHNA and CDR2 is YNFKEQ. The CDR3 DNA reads TGTGCCAGCAGCCACCAGGGGACTAGCGGGAGGCCAAGCTCCTACAATGAGCAGTTCTTC. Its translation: CASSHQGTSGRPSSYNEQFF.